One sample yielded the 23 T cell receptor beta chains listed below, sequenced in a study of CD8 T cells in Susac syndrome (dated by TCRdb to the late 2010s). Libraries were prepared through the immunoSEQ multiplex PCR assay. RNA was extracted with the RNeasy kit and 0.5 to 1 ug was reverse transcribed using random hexamers. The public reads were reprocessed in TCRdb via fastp at Q25 and MiXCR, keeping in-frame beta chains. Rows are unified per CDR3 protein, each entry keeping the most common DNA and genes. Present in this sample are 50,000 to 60,000 distinct CDR3 sequences, approximately 90% of which were seen just once. The ten largest clones add up to roughly 0.2% of the sample. Sequencing was done on a sample of CD8+ T cells from PBMCs. The receptor source for this set is a human donor in good health.

The V and J genes are TRBV27 and TRBJ2-7, with D tentatively TRBD1 (6 bases). Germline-derived CDR1 and CDR2 are MNHEY and SMNVEV (reference sequence). V was pared by 7 bases and J by 7 bases, with 17 bases between. There are 13 residues in the CDR3. The CDR3 here is CASNDGQLGEQYF. The CDR3 DNA reads TGTGCCAGCAACGACGGACAGCTCGGGGAGCAGTACTTC.

The J gene is TRBJ1-2, the V gene TRBV20-1; no firm D call. The germline CDR1 and CDR2 sequences are DFQATT and SNEGSKA (reference sequence). V shed 2 bases and J shed 8 bases, with 12 bases lying between them. There are 12 residues in the CDR3. The CDR3 DNA reads TGCAGTGCTAGATCCTACCCCGGGGGCTACACCTTC. The encoded protein is CSARSYPGGYTF.

In DNA, the CDR3 is TGTGCCAGCAGCTTAACGGGGGGCGATGGGGCCAACGTCCTGACTTTC. This translates into CASSLTGGDGANVLTF. The chain recombines TRBV11-2 with TRBJ2-6; perhaps TRBD2 as D (7 bases). Between the trimmed V and J ends, which lost 2 bases and 3 bases, there was a span of 11 bases. CDR1 is SGHAT, CDR2 FQNNGV, per germline. The CDR3 sequence is 16 residues long.

V and J are TRBV13 and TRBJ2-7; TRBD1 might be the D (6 bases). The germline V gene has CDR1 PRHDT and CDR2 FYEKMQ (reference sequence). Between the trimmed V and J ends, which lost 4 bases and 5 bases, there was a span of 18 bases. There are 15 residues in the CDR3. In nucleotides, the CDR3 is TGTGCCAGCAGCTCCCCTGACAGGACCGGCCACGAGCAGTACTTC. Amino acid sequence: CASSSPDRTGHEQYF.

This rearrangement joins TRBV4-1 to TRBJ1-1; D gene ambiguous. Germline-derived CDR1 and CDR2 are MGHRA and YSYEKL. The CDR3 totals 13 residues. With 1 base removed from V and 3 bases from J, the gap between germline ends came to 6 bases. The CDR3 here is CASSQARHTEAFF. The CDR3 DNA sequence: TGCGCCAGCAGCCAAGCAAGGCACACTGAAGCTTTCTTT.

This chain's CDR3 is CASTRATDTQYF. DNA of the CDR3: TGTGCCAGCACCCGGGCCACAGATACGCAGTATTTT. V gene TRBV7-9 combines with J gene TRBJ2-3, with D unresolved. The CDR3 contains 12 residues. The germline gives CDR1 SEHNR, CDR2 FQNEAQ (reference sequence). With 7 bases removed from V and 2 bases from J, the gap between germline ends came to 7 bases. The full variable domain, its missing parts supplied by reference TRBV7-9 and TRBJ2-3, is DTGVSQNPRHKITKRGQNVTFRCDPISEHNRLYWYRQTLGQGPEFLTYFQNEAQLEKSRLLSDRFSAERPKGSFSTLEIQRTEQGDSAMYLCASTRATDTQYFGPGTRLTVL.

This sequence joins TRBV9 and TRBJ1-3; D is perhaps TRBD1 (5 bases). Germline values: CDR1 SGDLS, CDR2 YYNGEE. The V gene lost 4 bases and the J gene lost 0 bases, with 8 bases spanning the gap. This CDR3 has 14 amino acids. The DNA of the CDR3 is TGTGCCAGCAGCCGGGGGTCCTCTGGAAACACCATATATTTT. Translation gives CASSRGSSGNTIYF.

V is TRBV9 and J is TRBJ2-7; D tentatively fits TRBD1 or TRBD2 (6 bases each). The V gene lost 3 bases and the J gene lost 2 bases, with 12 bases spanning the gap. The germline V gene encodes CDR1 SGDLS and CDR2 YYNGEE. CDR3 length: 14 amino acids. The CDR3 region is CASSEGGGPYEQYF. The CDR3 nucleotides read TGTGCCAGCAGCGAGGGGGGAGGCCCCTACGAGCAGTACTTC.

The chain uses TRBV12-3 or TRBV12-4 and TRBJ2-7, with 9 bases aligning to TRBD1. The CDR3 spans 14 residues. Unmatched junction bases numbered 5, after V lost 5 bases and J lost 3 bases. CDR3 protein: CASSPDRGFYEQYF. DNA of the CDR3: TGTGCCAGCAGTCCAGACAGGGGGTTCTACGAGCAGTACTTC.

The V call is TRBV2, the J call TRBJ2-1, with D possibly being TRBD1 or TRBD2 (5 bases each). CDR1 SNHLY and CDR2 FYNNEI come from the germline V gene. The CDR3 is 13 residues long. V dropped 6 bases and J dropped 7 bases, with 13 bases sitting between them. The CDR3 sequence: CASSYGDENEQFF. CDR3 DNA sequence: TGTGCCAGCAGCTATGGGGACGAGAATGAGCAGTTCTTC.

The rearrangement uses TRBV4-2 and TRBJ2-7; TRBD2 might be the D (5 bases). The V end was cut by 0 bases, the J end by 6 bases, with 12 bases between. Germline V lookup: CDR1 LGHNA, CDR2 YNFKEQ. The length of the CDR3 is 14 residues. The CDR3 loop is CASSQDLNGVEQYF. In nucleotides, the CDR3 is TGTGCCAGCAGCCAAGATCTTAACGGGGTCGAGCAGTACTTC.

The chain employs TRBV4-1 and TRBJ1-5; D unclear. The CDR3 is 15 amino acids. The V gene lost 2 bases and the J gene lost 0 bases, with 8 bases spanning the gap. Germline V gives CDR1 MGHRA, CDR2 YSYEKL. The CDR3 sequence: CASSQRLGSNQPQHF. CDR3 coding DNA: TGCGCCAGCAGCCAAAGACTGGGTAGCAATCAGCCCCAGCATTTT.

This clonotype was detected once. The chain has TRBV5-1 and TRBJ1-1; TRBD1 is a possible D gene (5 bases). Per the germline V gene, CDR1 is SGHRS and CDR2 is YFSETQ. The CDR3 spans 14 residues. V was pared by 6 bases and J by 1 base, with 13 bases between. CDR3 coding DNA: TGCGCCAGCACCCTGGGGCCTTCGAACACTGAAGCTTTCTTT. Its protein is CASTLGPSNTEAFF.

The chain has TRBV18 and TRBJ1-3; 7 nucleotides match TRBD1. The CDR3 loop spans 17 amino acids. Per germline, CDR1 KGHSH and CDR2 LQKENI. The V gene end was trimmed by 6 bases and the J gene end by 3 bases; junction bases not matched to a gene: 14. This CDR3 reads CASSPGKDRPIGNTIYF. Written as DNA, the CDR3 is TGTGCCAGCTCCCCGGGCAAGGACAGGCCAATTGGAAACACCATATATTTT.

The genes are TRBV6-5 and TRBJ2-1, with TRBD1 as a possible D gene (5 bases). The CDR3 totals 15 residues. Per the germline V gene, CDR1 is MNHEY and CDR2 is SVGAGI. Trimming left V 2 bases short and J 4 bases short, with 12 bases between. The CDR3 reads CASSYTGARYNEQFF. CDR3 nucleotides: TGTGCCAGCAGTTACACTGGGGCCCGGTACAATGAGCAGTTCTTC.

V gene TRBV30 combines with J gene TRBJ1-4; 7 positions match TRBD1. The V segment lost 4 bases and the J segment 5 bases; nucleotides outside the gene matches: 19. Germline V gives CDR1 GTSNPN, CDR2 SVGIG (reference sequence). This CDR3 has 18 residues. CDR3 sequence reads: CAWNTPGQKRGGNEKLFF. Here the CDR3 DNA reads TGTGCCTGGAACACGCCGGGACAGAAGAGAGGAGGGAATGAAAAACTGTTTTTT.

The gene calls are TRBV5-1 and TRBJ2-7, with D perhaps TRBD1 (6 bases). From germline, CDR1 is SGHRS and CDR2 YFSETQ. The CDR3 runs to 14 residues. The V gene lost 2 bases and the J gene lost 1 base, with 10 bases spanning the gap. DNA for the CDR3: TGCGCCAGCAGCTTTCTGGGGGCGTCCTACGAGCAGTACTTC. It translates to CASSFLGASYEQYF.

The chain employs TRBV5-4 and TRBJ2-7, with a weak D call TRBD1 (5 bases). The V and J ends lost 3 bases and 0 bases respectively, with 16 bases between them. Per germline, CDR1 SGHNT and CDR2 YYREEE (reference sequence). The CDR3 runs to 16 residues. CDR3 region: CASSSGQGPSSYEQYF. The CDR3 DNA follows: TGTGCCAGCAGCTCCGGGCAGGGTCCAAGCTCCTACGAGCAGTACTTC.

This clonotype appeared a single time. The chain couples TRBV12-3 or TRBV12-4 to TRBJ2-1; either TRBD1 or TRBD2 may fit D (5 bases each). V was cut by 3 bases and J by 3 bases, with 12 bases left in between. CDR3 size: 15 residues. CDR3 sequence: CASSFGAGFYNEQFF. Here the CDR3 DNA reads TGTGCCAGCAGTTTCGGGGCAGGGTTCTACAATGAGCAGTTCTTC.

The chain is built from TRBV23-1 and TRBJ2-1; 7 nucleotides match TRBD1. TRBV23-1 falls under the ORF class, with uncertain function. The trim removed 7 bases at V and 4 bases at J, leaving 7 bases unmatched. This CDR3 is 14 amino acids long. The CDR3 loop is CASIRQGSYNEQFF. CDR3 in DNA: TGCGCCAGCATACGACAGGGTAGTTACAATGAGCAGTTCTTC.

The chain joins TRBV6-1 to TRBJ2-7; D unclear. The CDR3 totals 15 residues. Deletions cut 6 bases from V and 2 bases from J, with 17 bases between. CDR1 MNHNS and CDR2 SASEGT come from the germline V gene. CDR3 residues: CASSFNPDLTYEQYF. The CDR3, as DNA: TGTGCCAGCAGCTTCAACCCAGACCTCACCTACGAGCAGTACTTC.

The genes are TRBV30 and TRBJ1-1, with 9 bases identical to TRBD1. CDR1 GTSNPN and CDR2 SVGIG come from the germline V gene (reference sequence). There are 12 residues in the CDR3. With 4 bases clipped from V and 8 bases from J, the junction kept 5 bases outside the gene matches. This CDR3 is CAWNTGTGEAFF. For the CDR3, the DNA is TGTGCCTGGAATACCGGGACAGGGGAAGCTTTCTTT.

J is TRBJ2-1 and V is TRBV29-1; 15 nucleotides align to TRBD2. The CDR3 spans 16 residues. Unmatched junction bases numbered 5, after V lost 7 bases and J lost 1 base. Per germline, CDR1 SQVTM and CDR2 ANQGSEA. CDR3: CSARTSGGASYNEQFF. The DNA of the CDR3 is TGCAGCGCGAGGACTAGCGGGGGGGCATCCTACAATGAGCAGTTCTTC.